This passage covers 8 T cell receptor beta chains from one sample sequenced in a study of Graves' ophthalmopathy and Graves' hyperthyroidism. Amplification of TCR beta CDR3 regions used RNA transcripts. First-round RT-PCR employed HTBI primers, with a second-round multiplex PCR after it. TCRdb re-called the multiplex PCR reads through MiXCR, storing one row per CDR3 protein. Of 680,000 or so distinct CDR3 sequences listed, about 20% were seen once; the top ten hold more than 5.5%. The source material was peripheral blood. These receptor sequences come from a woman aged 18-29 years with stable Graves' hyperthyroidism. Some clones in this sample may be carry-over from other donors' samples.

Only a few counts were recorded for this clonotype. CDR3 in amino acids: CASSARPGYEQYF. CDR3 bases: TGTGCCAGCAGTGCCCGTCCAGGCTACGAGCAGTACTTC. The J gene is TRBJ2-7, the V gene TRBV12-3 or TRBV12-4; D gene uncertain. Trimming left V 5 bases short and J 3 bases short, with 11 bases between. The CDR3 sequence is 13 residues long.

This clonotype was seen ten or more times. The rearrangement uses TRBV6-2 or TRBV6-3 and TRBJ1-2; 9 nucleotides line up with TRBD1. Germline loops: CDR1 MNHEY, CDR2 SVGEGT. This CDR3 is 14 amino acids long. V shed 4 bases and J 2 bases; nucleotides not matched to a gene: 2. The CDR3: CASSWTGANYGYTF. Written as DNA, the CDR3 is TGTGCCAGCAGTTGGACAGGGGCAAACTATGGCTACACCTTC.

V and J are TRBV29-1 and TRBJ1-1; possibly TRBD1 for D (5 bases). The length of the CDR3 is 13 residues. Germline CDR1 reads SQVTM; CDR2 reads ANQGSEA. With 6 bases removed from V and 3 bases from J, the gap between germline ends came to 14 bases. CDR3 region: CSVLSTGYTEAFF. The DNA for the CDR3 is TGCAGCGTCTTGTCTACAGGCTACACTGAAGCTTTCTTT.

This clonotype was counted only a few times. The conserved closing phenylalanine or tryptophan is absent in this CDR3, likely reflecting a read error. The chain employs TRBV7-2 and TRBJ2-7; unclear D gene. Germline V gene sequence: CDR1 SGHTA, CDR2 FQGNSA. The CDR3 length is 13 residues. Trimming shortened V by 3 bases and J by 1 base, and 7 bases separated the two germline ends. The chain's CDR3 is CASSFFESYEQYL. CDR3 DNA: TGTGCCAGCAGCTTTTTTGAGTCCTACGAGCAGTACTTG.

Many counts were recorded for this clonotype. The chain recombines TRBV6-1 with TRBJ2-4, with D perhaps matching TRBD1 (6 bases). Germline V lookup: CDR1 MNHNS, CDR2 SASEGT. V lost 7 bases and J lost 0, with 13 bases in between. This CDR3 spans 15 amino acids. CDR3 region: CASKGENLAKNIQYF. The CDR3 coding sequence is TGTGCCAGCAAGGGGGAGAATCTAGCCAAAAACATTCAGTACTTC.

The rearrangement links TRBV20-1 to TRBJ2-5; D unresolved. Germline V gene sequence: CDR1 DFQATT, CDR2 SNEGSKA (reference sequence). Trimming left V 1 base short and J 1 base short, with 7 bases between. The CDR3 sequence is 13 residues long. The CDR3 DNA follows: TGCAGTGCTAGAGCCAGGTTCCAAGAGACCCAGTACTTC. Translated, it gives CSARARFQETQYF.

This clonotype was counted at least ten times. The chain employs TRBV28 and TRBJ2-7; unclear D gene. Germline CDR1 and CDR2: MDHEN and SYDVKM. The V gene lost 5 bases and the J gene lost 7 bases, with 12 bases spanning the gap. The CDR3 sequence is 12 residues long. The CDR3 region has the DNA TGTGCCAGCAGTCGGGCAGGTCGAGAGCAGTACTTC. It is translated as CASSRAGREQYF. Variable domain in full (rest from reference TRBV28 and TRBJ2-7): DVKVTQSSRYLVKRTGEKVFLECVQDMDHENMFWYRQDPGLGLRLIYFSYDVKMKEKGDIPEGYSVSREKKERFSLILESASTNQTSMYLCASSRAGREQYFGPGTRLTVT.

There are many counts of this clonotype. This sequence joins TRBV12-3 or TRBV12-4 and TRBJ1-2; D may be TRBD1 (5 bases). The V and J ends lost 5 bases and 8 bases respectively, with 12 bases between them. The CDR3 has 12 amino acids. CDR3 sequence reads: CASSGGLLGYTF. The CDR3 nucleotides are TGTGCCAGCAGTGGGGGACTGTTGGGCTACACCTTC.